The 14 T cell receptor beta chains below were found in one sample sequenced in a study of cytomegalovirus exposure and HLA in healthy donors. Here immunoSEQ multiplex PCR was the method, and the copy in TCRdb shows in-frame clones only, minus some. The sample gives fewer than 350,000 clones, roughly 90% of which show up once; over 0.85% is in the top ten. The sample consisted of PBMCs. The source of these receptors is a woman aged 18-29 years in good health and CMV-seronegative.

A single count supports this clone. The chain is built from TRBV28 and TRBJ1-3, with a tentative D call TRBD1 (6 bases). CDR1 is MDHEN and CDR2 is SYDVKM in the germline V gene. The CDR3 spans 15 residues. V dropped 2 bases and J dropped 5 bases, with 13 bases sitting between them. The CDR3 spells CASSLGQWDRNTIYF. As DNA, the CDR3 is TGTGCCAGCAGTTTAGGACAGTGGGACAGAAACACCATATATTTT.

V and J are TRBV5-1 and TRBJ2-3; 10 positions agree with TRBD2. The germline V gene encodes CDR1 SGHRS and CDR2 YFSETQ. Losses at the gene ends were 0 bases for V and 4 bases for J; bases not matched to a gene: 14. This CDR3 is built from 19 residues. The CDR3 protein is CASSLALRLAGADADTQYF. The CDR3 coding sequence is TGCGCCAGCAGCTTGGCCTTACGTCTAGCGGGAGCTGACGCAGATACGCAGTATTTT.

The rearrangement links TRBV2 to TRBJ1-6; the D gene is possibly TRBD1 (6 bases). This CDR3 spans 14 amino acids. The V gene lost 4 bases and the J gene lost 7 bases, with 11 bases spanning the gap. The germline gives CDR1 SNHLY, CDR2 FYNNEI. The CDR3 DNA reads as TGTGCCAGCAGTGTGAGCAGGGGCAATTCACCCCTCCACTTT. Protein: CASSVSRGNSPLHF.

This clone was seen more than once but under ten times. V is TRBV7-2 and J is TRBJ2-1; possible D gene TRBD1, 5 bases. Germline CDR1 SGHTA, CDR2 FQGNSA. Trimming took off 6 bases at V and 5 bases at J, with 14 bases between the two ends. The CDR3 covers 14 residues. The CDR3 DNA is TGTGCCAGCAGTCCCAGGGTTATCAACAATGAGCAGTTCTTC. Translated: CASSPRVINNEQFF.

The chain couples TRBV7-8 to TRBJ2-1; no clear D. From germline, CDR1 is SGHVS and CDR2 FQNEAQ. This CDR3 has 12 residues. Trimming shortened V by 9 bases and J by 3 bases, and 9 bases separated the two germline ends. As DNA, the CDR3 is TGTGCCAGTCTACCCGACTACAATGAGCAGTTCTTC. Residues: CASLPDYNEQFF. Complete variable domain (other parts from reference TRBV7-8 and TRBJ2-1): GAGVSQSPRYKVAKRGQDVALRCDPISGHVSLFWYQQALGQGPEFLTYFQNEAQLDKSGLPSDRFFAERPEGSVSTLKIQRTQQEDSAVYLCASLPDYNEQFFGPGTRLTVL.

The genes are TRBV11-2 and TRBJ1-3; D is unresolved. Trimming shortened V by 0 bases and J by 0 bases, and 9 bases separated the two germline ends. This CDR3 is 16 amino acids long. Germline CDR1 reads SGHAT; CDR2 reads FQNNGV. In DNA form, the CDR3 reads TGTGCCAGCAGCTTAGATCGTGCAGTCTCTGGAAACACCATATATTTT. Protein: CASSLDRAVSGNTIYF.

DNA of the CDR3: TGCAGCGTTGAAGATAAGGGGCCGTTTTTGTACAATGAGCAGTTCTTC. Protein: CSVEDKGPFLYNEQFF. The V call is TRBV29-1, the J call TRBJ2-1; D may be TRBD1 (5 bases). The CDR3 has 16 amino acids. The germline V gene encodes CDR1 SQVTM and CDR2 ANQGSEA. Trimming took off 0 bases at V and 4 bases at J, with 16 bases between the two ends.

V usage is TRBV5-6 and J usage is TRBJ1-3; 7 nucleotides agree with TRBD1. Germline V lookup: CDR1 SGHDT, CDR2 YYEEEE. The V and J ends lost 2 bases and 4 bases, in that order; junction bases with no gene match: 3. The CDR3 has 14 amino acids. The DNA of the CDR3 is TGTGCCAGCAGCTTTCGGACAGGCGGAAACACCATATATTTT. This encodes CASSFRTGGNTIYF.

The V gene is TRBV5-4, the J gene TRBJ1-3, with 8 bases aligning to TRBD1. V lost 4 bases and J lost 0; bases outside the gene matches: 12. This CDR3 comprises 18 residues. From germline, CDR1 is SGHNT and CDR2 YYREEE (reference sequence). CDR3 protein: CASSPGQGALASGNTIYF. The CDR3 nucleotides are TGTGCCAGCAGCCCTGGCCAGGGGGCTCTAGCCTCTGGAAACACCATATATTTT.

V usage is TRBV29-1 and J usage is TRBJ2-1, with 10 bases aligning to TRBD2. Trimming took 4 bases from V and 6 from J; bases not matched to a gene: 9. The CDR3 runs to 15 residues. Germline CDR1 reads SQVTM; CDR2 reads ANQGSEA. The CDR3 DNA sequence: TGCAGCGTTGCCCGAGCGGGAGGGCCGGGCAATGAGCAGTTCTTC. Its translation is CSVARAGGPGNEQFF.

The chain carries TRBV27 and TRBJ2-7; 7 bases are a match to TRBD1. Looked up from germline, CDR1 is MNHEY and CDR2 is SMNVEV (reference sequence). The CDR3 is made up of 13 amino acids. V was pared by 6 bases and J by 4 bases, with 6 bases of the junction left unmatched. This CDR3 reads CASRPGTDYEQYF. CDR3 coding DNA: TGTGCCAGCAGGCCCGGGACAGATTACGAGCAGTACTTC.

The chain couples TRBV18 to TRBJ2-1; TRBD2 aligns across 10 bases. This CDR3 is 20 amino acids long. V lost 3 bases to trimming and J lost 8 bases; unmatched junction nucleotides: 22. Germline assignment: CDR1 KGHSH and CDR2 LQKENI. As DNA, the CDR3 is TGTGCCAGCTCACCGACGAGTCGGGGCCTACCGGGACTAGCGAGCGATGAGCAGTTCTTC. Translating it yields CASSPTSRGLPGLASDEQFF.

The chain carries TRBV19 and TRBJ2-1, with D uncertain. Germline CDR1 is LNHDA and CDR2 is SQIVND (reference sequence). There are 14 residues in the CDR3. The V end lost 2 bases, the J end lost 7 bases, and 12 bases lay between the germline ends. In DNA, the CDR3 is TGTGCCAGTAGTATACCGCCAACTACGAATGAGCAGTTCTTC. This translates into CASSIPPTTNEQFF.

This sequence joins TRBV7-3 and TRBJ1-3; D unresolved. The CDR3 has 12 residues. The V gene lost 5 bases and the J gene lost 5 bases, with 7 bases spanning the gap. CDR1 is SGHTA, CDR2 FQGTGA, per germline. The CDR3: CASSLSRNTIYF. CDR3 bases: TGTGCCAGCAGCCTCTCCCGAAACACCATATATTTT.